This TCR beta chain was profiled in a study of blood T cell repertoires in COVID-19. Overall study: Cohort 3 recovery required two negative PCRs, clearance, or symptom resolution. Acute and convalescent COVID-19 specimens originated in the United States, Italy and Spain.

There are a few counts of this clone. Source study methods: Reference gene primer amplification gave nucleated cell count estimates. TCRdb keeps only in-frame clones here, not all; method: immunoSEQ multiplex PCR. The D gene and trimming were derived from the DNA, and the V and J assignments and clone size from that table. The sample has over 150,000 clones, roughly 85% seen once; the top ten hold around 17%. J gave up 4 bases and V 4 bases, and 5 bases lay outside the gene matches. Germline V gene lookup returns CDR1 SGHAT and CDR2 FQNNGV. The CDR3 has 15 amino acids. The TCR was taken from a woman aged 70-85 years in a cohort exposed to, infected with or recovered from COVID-19 (not recorded which). The chain employs TRBV11-2 and TRBJ2-1; 9 bases are shared with TRBD2. Sequenced: PBMCs or T cells enriched from blood (not recorded which). DNA of the CDR3: TGTGCCAGCAGCTCTTTAGCGGGAGAGTACAATGAGCAGTTCTTC. This translates into CASSSLAGEYNEQFF.